The T cell receptor beta chain described here comes from a study of shared clonotypes between healthy human individuals. General study points: Estimated richness values were generally larger in naive subsets than in memory subsets.

Study processing details: Junction-only immunoSEQ data arrived without quality scores, meaning filtering differed. Sequencing was performed with immunoSEQ multiplex PCR; in TCRdb, only in-frame clones are kept and a portion is missing. The DNA was the basis for D and trimming; V, J and clone size are from that table. The sample has 2 million to 2.5 million clones, approximately 94% seen once. Details on this clone: What it binds is unknown.

Deletions cut 1 base from V and 7 bases from J, with 7 bases between. The CDR3 length is 13 residues. Germline V gene lookup returns CDR1 SEHNR and CDR2 FQNEAQ (reference sequence). The donor population consisted of healthy HIV-negative adults with no recent acute infections or vaccinations. The investigators split CD4+ cells into a CD45RA+ naive subset and a CD45RA-negative memory subset. The sample taken for sequencing was naive CD4+ T cells sorted from blood. Subset denoted: CD45RA+ positively selected. This chain uses TRBV7-9 with TRBJ2-2; D uncertain. The TCR sequence derives from a man between 18 and 35 years old in good health. For the CDR3, the DNA is TGTGCCAGCAGCTTAGTTGGGGTCGGGGAGCTGTTTTTT. Its protein is CASSLVGVGELFF. The whole variable domain, remainder taken from reference TRBV7-9 and TRBJ2-2, is DTGVSQNPRHKITKRGQNVTFRCDPISEHNRLYWYRQTLGQGPEFLTYFQNEAQLEKSRLLSDRFSAERPKGSFSTLEIQRTEQGDSAMYLCASSLVGVGELFFGEGSRLTVL.